These 27 T cell receptor beta chains came from one sample sequenced in a study of shared clonotypes between healthy human individuals. Assay: immunoSEQ multiplex PCR; the TCRdb copy retains only in-frame clones and omits some. This repertoire shows approximately 1.4 million clones, nearly 99% found once; its top ten account for approximately 0.44%. The sample comprised naive CD4+ T cells sorted from blood. Subset denoted: CD45RA+ positively selected. Source of these receptors: a young man in good health.

The chain uses TRBV5-6 and TRBJ1-1; 8 bases map to TRBD1. Per the germline V gene, CDR1 is SGHDT and CDR2 is YYEEEE. The J segment lost 0 bases and the V segment lost 4 bases, leaving 5 bases of the junction unmatched. The CDR3 is made up of 15 amino acids. CDR3 loop: CASSTGQGLNTEAFF. The CDR3 DNA follows: TGTGCCAGCAGCACCGGACAGGGACTGAACACTGAAGCTTTCTTT. Supplemented by reference TRBV5-6 and TRBJ1-1, the full variable domain reads DAGVTQSPTHLIKTRGQQVTLRCSPKSGHDTVSWYQQALGQGPQFIFQYYEEEERQRGNFPDRFSGHQFPNYSSELNVNALLLGDSALYLCASSTGQGLNTEAFFGQGTRLTVV.

This rearrangement joins TRBV28 to TRBJ2-2; D is uncertain. Germline V CDR1 and CDR2: MDHEN, SYDVKM. V lost 3 bases to trimming and J lost 1 base, with 6 bases between them. The CDR3 loop spans 14 amino acids. The CDR3 sequence: CASSFLQNTGELFF. The CDR3 DNA sequence: TGTGCCAGCAGTTTTTTACAGAACACCGGGGAGCTGTTTTTT.

This chain connects TRBV7-9 to TRBJ1-2, with D possibly matching TRBD1 (5 bases). This CDR3 has 12 amino acids. Germline-derived CDR1 and CDR2 are SEHNR and FQNEAQ (reference sequence). Trimming removed 1 base at V and 7 bases at J, with 7 bases between. CDR3 sequence reads: CASSLDGGGYTF. CDR3 nucleotide sequence: TGTGCCAGCAGCTTAGATGGGGGTGGCTACACCTTC.

The rearrangement uses TRBV6-5 and TRBJ1-3, with unresolved D. With 8 bases removed from V and 0 bases from J, the gap between germline ends came to 11 bases. The CDR3 contains 14 residues. Per the germline V gene, CDR1 is MNHEY and CDR2 is SVGAGI. The CDR3: CASCLTSSGNTIYF. The CDR3 region has the DNA TGTGCCAGCTGCCTTACGAGCTCTGGAAACACCATATATTTT.

This rearrangement joins TRBV18 to TRBJ2-1; 11 bases are shared with TRBD2. CDR3 length: 15 amino acids. The germline V gene encodes CDR1 KGHSH and CDR2 LQKENI. The J segment lost 9 bases and the V segment lost 1 base, leaving 5 bases of the junction unmatched. CDR3 sequence (DNA): TGTGCCAGCTCACCACTACCACTAGCGGGAGTTGAGCAGTTCTTC. Translating it yields CASSPLPLAGVEQFF.

A remark on this clone: The same CDR3 arises from other DNA sequences in this sample as well. The chain links TRBV11-2 to TRBJ1-3, with D hard to call. Germline lookup yields CDR1 SGHAT and CDR2 FQNNGV. The germline V and J ends were trimmed by 4 bases and 4 bases, with 8 bases remaining between them. This CDR3 is built from 13 residues. CDR3 DNA: TGTGCCAGCAGCTCAGACCTAGGAAACACCATATATTTT. Its translation: CASSSDLGNTIYF.

V and J are TRBV23-1 and TRBJ2-7; 7 bases align to TRBD1. Being an ORF, TRBV23-1 has a function that is uncertain. The CDR3 has 17 residues. Germline trimming cut 4 bases from V and 8 bases from J; bases unmatched to any gene: 20. CDR3 coding DNA: TGCGCCAGCAGTCCCTACAACGGGACAGCCGCTCCTACGCAGCAGTACTTC. Translated, it gives CASSPYNGTAAPTQQYF.

The chain recombines TRBV28 with TRBJ2-7, with D possibly TRBD2 on 6 matching bases. CDR1 and CDR2 from the germline V gene are MDHEN and SYDVKM. The CDR3 spans 15 residues. With 1 base removed from V and 4 bases from J, the gap between germline ends came to 14 bases. The CDR3 DNA reads TGTGCCAGCAGTTTATTTATTAGCGGATCTTACGAGCAGTACTTC. This sequence encodes CASSLFISGSYEQYF.

Comment on this clone: Other DNA sequences of this sample code for an identical CDR3. This chain joins TRBV6-6 and TRBJ2-1; D unresolved. V shed 0 bases and J shed 8 bases, with 2 bases lying between them. Germline V CDR1 and CDR2: MNHNY, SVGAGI (reference sequence). This CDR3 has 11 residues. This CDR3 reads CASSYSHEQFF. The CDR3 DNA sequence: TGTGCCAGCAGTTACTCGCATGAGCAGTTCTTC.

This chain connects TRBV27 to TRBJ2-7, with 9 bases identical to TRBD1. The CDR3 has 19 amino acids. V dropped 0 bases and J dropped 3; count of bases not matched to a gene: 15. The germline V gene encodes CDR1 MNHEY and CDR2 SMNVEV (reference sequence). The DNA of the CDR3 is TGTGCCAGCAGTTTATCGAAAACAGGGGGCCATCGGTTAGGCTACGAGCAGTACTTC. This sequence encodes CASSLSKTGGHRLGYEQYF.

The rearrangement links TRBV5-1 to TRBJ2-3; D not resolved. Germline loops: CDR1 SGHRS, CDR2 YFSETQ. Trimming shortened V by 7 bases and J by 2 bases, and 8 bases separated the two germline ends. The CDR3 is 12 amino acids. As DNA, the CDR3 is TGCGCCAGCGGACCCCACACAGATACGCAGTATTTT. It codes for CASGPHTDTQYF.

The rearrangement links TRBV9 to TRBJ1-1; possibly TRBD1 for D (5 bases). The CDR3 has 15 amino acids. V shed 0 bases and J shed 6 bases, with 15 bases lying between them. Germline-derived CDR1 and CDR2 are SGDLS and YYNGEE. CDR3 DNA: TGTGCCAGCAGCGTAGCTTGGGGCGGGAGCTCTGAAGCTTTCTTT. Protein sequence: CASSVAWGGSSEAFF.

The chain carries TRBV4-2 and TRBJ2-1; 10 nucleotides agree with TRBD2. The CDR3 consists of 17 residues. V gave up 4 bases and J gave up 5 bases; unmatched junction bases: 11. Germline CDR1 LGHNA, CDR2 YNFKEQ. The CDR3 protein is CASSPIQAGGTNNEQFF. The CDR3, as DNA: TGTGCCAGCAGCCCTATCCAAGCGGGAGGGACGAACAATGAGCAGTTCTTC.

Regarding this clone: This CDR3 is also generated by other DNA sequences in the sample. The chain has TRBV9 and TRBJ2-1; D uncertain. The CDR3 totals 14 residues. The V gene lost 0 bases and the J gene lost 0 bases, with 4 bases spanning the gap. Germline CDR1 and CDR2: SGDLS and YYNGEE. The CDR3 region has the DNA TGTGCCAGCAGCGTAGTTGACTCCTACAATGAGCAGTTCTTC. It specifies CASSVVDSYNEQFF.

V gene TRBV28 combines with J gene TRBJ1-2; 7 bases line up with TRBD1. With V trimmed by 7 bases and J by 6 bases, 5 bases remained unmatched. The CDR3 consists of 12 residues. The germline V gene encodes CDR1 MDHEN and CDR2 SYDVKM. CDR3 sequence reads: CASTTGVDGYTF. The CDR3 bases are TGTGCCAGCACCACAGGGGTTGATGGCTACACCTTC.

About this clone: A read error is possible here, since a much larger clone lies one base away. The same CDR3 can be traced to other DNA sequences in this sample. The chain joins TRBV5-1 to TRBJ2-5; D gene uncertain. The CDR3 runs to 13 residues. The V gene lost 0 bases and the J gene lost 2 bases, with 5 bases spanning the gap. In germline, CDR1 is SGHRS, CDR2 YFSETQ. CDR3 sequence reads: CASSLGLQETQYF. The CDR3 DNA follows: TGCGCCAGCAGCTTGGGACTGCAAGAGACCCAGTACTTC.

Here the CDR3 reads CASSLGGDEQFF. The CDR3 DNA follows: TGTGCCAGCAGCTTAGGGGGGGATGAGCAGTTCTTC. The chain combines TRBV7-3 with TRBJ2-1; the match to TRBD2 covers 7 bases. Trimming removed 2 bases from V and 8 bases from J; junction bases left unmatched: 0. The CDR3 runs 12 residues. From germline, CDR1 is SGHTA and CDR2 FQGTGA.

The chain uses TRBV6-5 and TRBJ1-3; D is uncertain. This CDR3 is 15 amino acids long. The germline CDR1 and CDR2 sequences are MNHEY and SVGAGI. V dropped 6 bases and J dropped 2 bases, with 14 bases sitting between them. The CDR3 reads CASSPTHQTGNTIYF. CDR3 DNA: TGTGCCAGCAGCCCTACACACCAAACTGGAAACACCATATATTTT.

The V gene is TRBV6-5, the J gene TRBJ1-5; D is ambiguous. The germline gives CDR1 MNHEY, CDR2 SVGAGI. Trimming cost V 5 bases and J 7 bases, with 9 bases left between them. The CDR3 is 12 residues long. The CDR3 region has the DNA TGTGCCAGCAGTGGAGGAGGACAGCCCCAGCATTTT. It yields the protein CASSGGGQPQHF.

This chain connects TRBV11-2 to TRBJ1-2; D call uncertain. Germline CDR1 SGHAT, CDR2 FQNNGV. The germline V and J ends were trimmed by 5 bases and 5 bases, with 9 bases remaining between them. The CDR3 length is 12 residues. CDR3 nucleotides: TGTGCCAGCAGCCCCCATGGGTATGGCTACACCTTC. Translated: CASSPHGYGYTF.

The chain uses TRBV19 and TRBJ2-3; 9 nucleotides line up with TRBD2. The V segment lost 5 bases and the J segment 5 bases; nucleotides outside the gene matches: 5. From germline, CDR1 is LNHDA and CDR2 SQIVND (reference sequence). This CDR3 is 14 amino acids long. The CDR3: CASSSLAGIDTQYF. CDR3 sequence (DNA): TGTGCCAGTAGTTCTCTAGCGGGAATAGATACGCAGTATTTT.

V gene TRBV7-8 combines with J gene TRBJ2-5, with 9 bases fitting TRBD1. With 5 bases clipped from V and 13 bases from J, the junction kept 20 bases outside the gene matches. Germline V gives CDR1 SGHVS, CDR2 FQNEAQ. The CDR3 covers 16 residues. Here the CDR3 reads CASSGSPAGTGIHPYF. The CDR3 DNA follows: TGTGCCAGCAGCGGATCCCCAGCTGGGACAGGGATCCATCCGTACTTC.

This chain uses TRBV27 with TRBJ1-2; 8 positions agree with TRBD1. This CDR3 spans 15 amino acids. Germline-derived CDR1 and CDR2 are MNHEY and SMNVEV (reference sequence). With 3 bases clipped from V and 2 bases from J, the junction kept 5 bases outside the gene matches. This chain's CDR3 is CASSFSDRVNYGYTF. The CDR3 nucleotides read TGTGCCAGCAGTTTTTCGGACAGGGTGAACTATGGCTACACCTTC.

The chain has TRBV4-1 and TRBJ2-1, with 10 bases fitting TRBD2. There are 14 residues in the CDR3. J was trimmed by 9 bases and V by 3 bases; bases with no gene match: 5. CDR1 is MGHRA and CDR2 is YSYEKL in the germline V gene. As DNA, the CDR3 is TGCGCCAGCAGCCAGGGAGCGGGAGGGGTTGAGCAGTTCTTC. Protein sequence: CASSQGAGGVEQFF.

The rearrangement links TRBV7-9 to TRBJ2-7, with a possible D match to TRBD2 (5 bases). Germline V CDR1 and CDR2: SEHNR, FQNEAQ (reference sequence). V was pared by 5 bases and J by 3 bases, with 20 bases between. The CDR3 length is 16 residues. CDR3 protein: CASSPEGIEYFYEQYF. CDR3 bases: TGTGCCAGCAGCCCCGAGGGAATCGAGTACTTCTACGAGCAGTACTTC.

The chain joins TRBV28 to TRBJ1-1; D remains ambiguous. This CDR3 is 11 amino acids long. V lost 10 bases and J lost 0, with 6 bases in between. The V gene's germline CDR1 is MDHEN and CDR2 SYDVKM. Here the CDR3 DNA reads TGTGCCATCCGAATGAACACTGAAGCTTTCTTT. Protein sequence: CAIRMNTEAFF.

The chain couples TRBV28 to TRBJ2-2; D not resolved. This CDR3 is 10 amino acids long. The V gene's germline CDR1 is MDHEN and CDR2 SYDVKM. V lost 6 bases, J lost 8 bases, and 4 bases lay in between. This CDR3 is CASRGGELFF. The DNA for the CDR3 is TGTGCCAGCAGAGGAGGGGAGCTGTTTTTT. Full variable domain (outside the CDR3, taken from reference TRBV28 and TRBJ2-2): DVKVTQSSRYLVKRTGEKVFLECVQDMDHENMFWYRQDPGLGLRLIYFSYDVKMKEKGDIPEGYSVSREKKERFSLILESASTNQTSMYLCASRGGELFFGEGSRLTVL.